This TCR beta chain is drawn from a study of T-cell memory formation after mild COVID-19. This clonotype was detected only a few times. V lost 6 bases, J lost 3 bases, and 14 bases stayed unmatched. This CDR3 region has 16 residues. Germline values: CDR1 LNHDA, CDR2 SQIVND (reference sequence). TCRdb passed the 5' RACE reads through MiXCR, listing each CDR3 protein once. The sample includes about 410,000 distinct CDR3 sequences, approximately 18% of them seen just once. This receptor was taken from a man between 18 and 35 years old who had mild COVID-19 (a few samples of this study predate the infection). Cell type and time point are not known. V usage is TRBV19 and J usage is TRBJ2-7, with 7 nucleotides matching TRBD1. Input material: PBMCs or a T cell subset sorted from them (not recorded which). CDR3 in amino acids: CASSGITGVRGYEQYF. The CDR3 coding sequence is TGTGCCAGTAGCGGAATAACAGGGGTAAGGGGCTACGAGCAGTACTTC.